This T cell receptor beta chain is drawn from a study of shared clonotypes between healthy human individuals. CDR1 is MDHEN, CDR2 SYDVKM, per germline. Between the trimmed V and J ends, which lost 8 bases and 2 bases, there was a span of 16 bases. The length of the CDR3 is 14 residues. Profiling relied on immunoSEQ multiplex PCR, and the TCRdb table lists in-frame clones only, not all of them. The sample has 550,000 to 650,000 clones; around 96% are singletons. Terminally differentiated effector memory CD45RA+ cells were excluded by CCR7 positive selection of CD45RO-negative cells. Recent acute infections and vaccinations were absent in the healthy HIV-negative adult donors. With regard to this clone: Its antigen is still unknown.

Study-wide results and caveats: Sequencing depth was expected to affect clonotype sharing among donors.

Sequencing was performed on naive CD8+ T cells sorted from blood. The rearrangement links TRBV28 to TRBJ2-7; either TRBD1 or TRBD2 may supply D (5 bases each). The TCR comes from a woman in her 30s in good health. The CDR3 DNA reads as TGTGCCAGCGTCGCCGGGGCGCTGACCTACGAGCAGTACTTC. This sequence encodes CASVAGALTYEQYF.